The clone carrying this T cell receptor beta chain was picked up a small number of times. Antigen specificity is unknown. This sample is drawn from a study of OX40 agonist ivuxolimab in advanced cancers. Turning to the study itself: Ivuxolimab, an agonistic anti-OX40 (CD134) antibody, was given to patients.

Notes on the study in general: Some nonresponders likewise displayed low normalized T-cell clonal expansion.

Only in-frame clones appear in the TCRdb table, and some are missing; sequencing was by immunoSEQ multiplex PCR. The sample holds some 150,000 clones, approximately 94% seen once. Trimming at V came to 5 bases and at J to 3 bases, leaving 11 bases not matched to a gene. The length of the CDR3 is 17 residues. Germline V gives CDR1 SEHNR, CDR2 FQNEAQ (reference sequence). The rearrangement joins TRBV7-9 to TRBJ2-1, with TRBD2 identical over 9 bases. The sequences come from CD4+ or CD8+ T cells sorted from blood, collected in a trial of the OX40 agonist ivuxolimab. The receptor's source is an adult with an advanced solid tumor such as melanoma, head and neck, liver or kidney cancer. CDR3 amino acids: CASSHAGGFYSYNEQFF. The CDR3 region has the DNA TGTGCCAGCAGCCATGCGGGGGGGTTTTACAGCTACAATGAGCAGTTCTTC.